The 32 T cell receptor beta chains reported below all come from one sample, sequenced in a study of CXCR3-negative and CXCR3-positive naive CD8 T cells. The TRB libraries of cDNA were built by UMI-labeled 5' RACE. TCRdb derives one entry per CDR3 protein from the 5' RACE reads, leaving out DNA. The specimen's table records some 150,000 distinct CDR3 sequences. Antigens of these TCRs are unknown. Study-level results: Hydrophobicity was higher for TRB CDR3s found in CXCR3-positive naive cells than in CXCR3-negative naive cells.

The sequenced material came from naive CXCR3+ CD8+ T cells from blood. Subset described: CD45RO-CCR7+CD27+CD95- naive CD8+ T cells expressing CXCR3 (TNR3+). These receptors were collected from a human donor in good health. Some clones in this sample may be carry-over from other donors' samples.

The chain joins TRBV7-9 to TRBJ1-5; the D gene TCRdb calls, TRBD1, cannot be checked with no DNA. The CDR3 spans 14 residues. Germline-derived CDR1 and CDR2 are SEHNR and FQNEAQ (reference sequence). The CDR3 loop reads CASSETTGFQPQHF.

The CDR3 reads CASSVLFRSRETQYF. The J gene is TRBJ2-5, the V gene TRBV28; TCRdb picks TRBD1, but there is no DNA to check that call. Germline V gene data show CDR1 as MDHEN and CDR2 as SYDVKM. The CDR3 totals 15 residues.

The rearrangement links TRBV7-9 to TRBJ2-2; TCRdb's assignment of TRBD1 cannot be checked, as there is no DNA. CDR3 size: 17 residues. Germline assignment: CDR1 SEHNR and CDR2 FQNEAQ (reference sequence). CDR3 protein: CASRPAVSPTNTGELFF.

The chain links TRBV5-5 to TRBJ2-7; lacking DNA, the TRBD1 call made by TCRdb goes unchecked. The CDR3 has 15 amino acids. Germline V gene data show CDR1 as SGHKS and CDR2 as YYEKEE (reference sequence). The CDR3 loop reads CASSHPGQGFHEQYF.

This rearrangement joins TRBV5-4 to TRBJ2-1. The CDR3 runs 13 residues. Germline V gene lookup returns CDR1 SGHNT and CDR2 YYREEE (reference sequence). CDR3 sequence: CASSLGPDNELFF.

This chain connects TRBV7-9 to TRBJ2-1; the TRBD1 assignment by TCRdb is unverifiable without DNA. The CDR3 is made up of 15 amino acids. Germline-derived CDR1 and CDR2 are SEHNR and FQNEAQ (reference sequence). This chain's CDR3 is CASTRGGRRGGEQFF.

This sequence joins TRBV25-1 and TRBJ2-1; TCRdb picks TRBD2, but there is no DNA to check that call. The germline CDR1 and CDR2 sequences are MGHDK and SYGVNS. This CDR3 is 14 amino acids long. The CDR3 is CASNLAGGPNEQFF.

The rearrangement links TRBV25-1 to TRBJ2-1; the TCRdb D gene call, TRBD2, has no DNA to confirm it. Looked up from germline, CDR1 is MGHDK and CDR2 is SYGVNS. The CDR3 sequence is 15 residues long. The CDR3 spells CASSAGTSFYNEQFF.

V usage is TRBV7-9 and J usage is TRBJ2-1; TCRdb gives TRBD2 as the D gene, but with no DNA this cannot be confirmed. This CDR3 spans 17 amino acids. Germline CDR1 SEHNR, CDR2 FQNEAQ (reference sequence). Here the CDR3 reads CASSDTSGLSSYNEQFF. Using reference TRBV7-9 and TRBJ2-1 for the parts outside the CDR3, the full variable domain is DTGVSQNPRHKITKRGQNVTFRCDPISEHNRLYWYRQTLGQGPEFLTYFQNEAQLEKSRLLSDRFSAERPKGSFSTLEIQRTEQGDSAMYLCASSDTSGLSSYNEQFFGPGTRLTVL.

V usage is TRBV13 and J usage is TRBJ2-5; lacking DNA, the TRBD1 call made by TCRdb goes unchecked. The CDR3 covers 13 residues. Germline V CDR1 and CDR2: PRHDT, FYEKMQ (reference sequence). This chain's CDR3 is CASSPGRRETQYF.

The chain combines TRBV11-1 with TRBJ2-3; TCRdb gives TRBD2 as the D gene, but with no DNA this cannot be confirmed. Looked up from germline, CDR1 is SGHAT and CDR2 is FQDESV (reference sequence). The CDR3 length is 16 residues. CDR3 sequence reads: CASSLGVSGRSDTQYF.

The chain uses TRBV20-1 and TRBJ2-1; TCRdb returns TRBD2, unconfirmable since there is no DNA. Germline V gives CDR1 DFQATT, CDR2 SNEGSKA (reference sequence). The CDR3 runs 16 residues. This chain's CDR3 is CSARELGVGVYNEQFF.

The chain couples TRBV5-5 to TRBJ2-1; as DNA is missing, the TRBD1 call by TCRdb cannot be tested. CDR3 length: 15 residues. Germline V gene sequence: CDR1 SGHKS, CDR2 YYEKEE (reference sequence). The CDR3 loop reads CASSLTRQGAVEQFF.

This chain links TRBV13 with TRBJ1-2; TCRdb lists TRBD1, though no DNA is available to test this call. CDR3 length equals 13 residues. Germline V CDR1 and CDR2: PRHDT, FYEKMQ (reference sequence). The CDR3 sequence: CASSLAGFYGYTF.

This rearrangement joins TRBV7-9 to TRBJ2-2; lacking DNA, the TRBD1 call made by TCRdb goes unchecked. This CDR3 is 16 amino acids long. Germline CDR1 is SEHNR and CDR2 is FQNEAQ (reference sequence). The CDR3 here is CASSSYRDTYTGELFF.

The chain is built from TRBV13 and TRBJ2-1; TCRdb proposes TRBD1, but this gene call is untestable without DNA. The V gene's germline CDR1 is PRHDT and CDR2 FYEKMQ (reference sequence). The CDR3 is made up of 15 amino acids. This CDR3 reads CASSFPPDSHNEQFF.

CDR3 region: CASRPRQDPGNEQFF. The chain uses TRBV27 and TRBJ2-1; TCRdb reports TRBD1, a call that lacks DNA to check it against. Germline V gives CDR1 MNHEY, CDR2 SMNVEV (reference sequence). CDR3 size: 15 residues.

The rearrangement uses TRBV7-9 and TRBJ1-2; as DNA is missing, the TRBD1 call by TCRdb cannot be tested. The germline V gene has CDR1 SEHNR and CDR2 FQNEAQ (reference sequence). CDR3 size: 16 residues. CDR3 amino acids: CASSLAPGTANYGYTF.

The chain recombines TRBV20-1 with TRBJ2-7; TCRdb proposes TRBD1, but this gene call is untestable without DNA. The germline gives CDR1 DFQATT, CDR2 SNEGSKA (reference sequence). This CDR3 is built from 15 residues. The CDR3 loop is CSARDLADISYEQYF.

V gene TRBV5-6 combines with J gene TRBJ1-1; as DNA is missing, the TRBD1 call by TCRdb cannot be tested. The CDR3 runs 14 residues. Germline CDR1 is SGHDT and CDR2 is YYEEEE. The chain's CDR3 is CASSLVQGPHEAFF.

The chain uses TRBV27 and TRBJ2-7; TCRdb's D call, TRBD1, is unchecked because there is no DNA. The CDR3 is made up of 12 amino acids. The germline gives CDR1 MNHEY, CDR2 SMNVEV (reference sequence). CDR3 residues: CASSSTGDEQYF.

CDR3 region: CASTTFGTGGFTDTQYF. This chain uses TRBV2 with TRBJ2-3; lacking DNA, the TRBD1 call made by TCRdb goes unchecked. This CDR3 region has 17 residues. The V gene's germline CDR1 is SNHLY and CDR2 FYNNEI.

The chain recombines TRBV6-6 with TRBJ2-7; the TCRdb call, TRBD1, lacks DNA for checking. The CDR3 extends over 14 amino acids. Germline loops: CDR1 MNHNY, CDR2 SVGAGI (reference sequence). CDR3 residues: CASTLGGGAYEQYF.

The chain has TRBV4-3 and TRBJ1-1; there is no DNA to check the TCRdb D call of TRBD1. Per germline, CDR1 LGHNA and CDR2 YSLEER. There are 17 residues in the CDR3. CDR3 sequence: CASSQQRDGEVNTEAFF.

The chain has TRBV9 and TRBJ2-3. The CDR3 spans 14 residues. Germline V CDR1 and CDR2: SGDLS, YYNGEE. Here the CDR3 reads CASSVEAYTDTQYF. Combining the CDR3 with reference TRBV9 and TRBJ2-3 gives the whole variable domain DSGVTQTPKHLITATGQRVTLRCSPRSGDLSVYWYQQSLDQGLQFLIQYYNGEERAKGNILERFSAQQFPDLHSELNLSSLELGDSALYFCASSVEAYTDTQYFGPGTRLTVL.

V usage is TRBV12-5 and J usage is TRBJ2-1; TCRdb gives TRBD2 as the D gene, but with no DNA this cannot be confirmed. CDR3 size: 16 residues. The V gene's germline CDR1 is LGHNT and CDR2 FRNRAP. CDR3: CASGFPTASGRIEQFF. The full variable domain, completed using reference TRBV12-5 and TRBJ2-1, is DARVTQTPRHKVTEMGQEVTMRCQPILGHNTVFWYRQTMMQGLELLAYFRNRAPLDDSGMPKDRFSAEMPDATLATLKIQPSEPRDSAVYFCASGFPTASGRIEQFFGPGTRLTVL.

This chain joins TRBV7-9 and TRBJ2-7; no DNA is available, so the TRBD1 call from TCRdb remains unchecked. The CDR3 loop spans 14 amino acids. From germline, CDR1 is SEHNR and CDR2 FQNEAQ (reference sequence). The CDR3 spells CASFQGTASYEQYF. The complete variable domain, with remaining parts taken from reference TRBV7-9 and TRBJ2-7, reads DTGVSQNPRHKITKRGQNVTFRCDPISEHNRLYWYRQTLGQGPEFLTYFQNEAQLEKSRLLSDRFSAERPKGSFSTLEIQRTEQGDSAMYLCASFQGTASYEQYFGPGTRLTVT.

The chain couples TRBV28 to TRBJ2-3; TCRdb designates TRBD2, a call that cannot be tested without DNA. This CDR3 is 15 amino acids long. Germline-derived CDR1 and CDR2 are MDHEN and SYDVKM. The CDR3: CASSPGLAGADTQYF. Based on the CDR3 plus reference TRBV28 and TRBJ2-3, the full variable domain is DVKVTQSSRYLVKRTGEKVFLECVQDMDHENMFWYRQDPGLGLRLIYFSYDVKMKEKGDIPEGYSVSREKKERFSLILESASTNQTSMYLCASSPGLAGADTQYFGPGTRLTVL.

The chain is built from TRBV24-1 and TRBJ1-5. This CDR3 contains 14 residues. Looked up from germline, CDR1 is KGHDR and CDR2 is SFDVKD. The CDR3 loop is CATSDLSTGQPQHF.

The J gene is TRBJ1-2, the V gene TRBV28; as DNA is missing, the TRBD1 call by TCRdb cannot be tested. Germline V gene data show CDR1 as MDHEN and CDR2 as SYDVKM. This CDR3 contains 15 residues. CDR3 in amino acids: CASRPTGGNDYGYTF.

The chain combines TRBV7-9 with TRBJ2-7; the D gene TCRdb calls, TRBD1, cannot be checked with no DNA. The CDR3 totals 14 residues. The V gene's germline CDR1 is SEHNR and CDR2 FQNEAQ (reference sequence). The CDR3 region is CASSLYRDPYEQYF. The full variable domain, in which reference TRBV7-9 and TRBJ2-7 provide the parts outside the CDR3, is DTGVSQNPRHKITKRGQNVTFRCDPISEHNRLYWYRQTLGQGPEFLTYFQNEAQLEKSRLLSDRFSAERPKGSFSTLEIQRTEQGDSAMYLCASSLYRDPYEQYFGPGTRLTVT.

CDR3: CASPEDHRDRILKSTDTQYF. This chain joins TRBV7-9 and TRBJ2-3; the TRBD1 assignment by TCRdb is unverifiable without DNA. The CDR3 loop spans 20 amino acids. The germline V gene encodes CDR1 SEHNR and CDR2 FQNEAQ (reference sequence).